A single sample gave rise to the 7 T cell receptor beta chains below, sequenced in a study of cytomegalovirus exposure and HLA in healthy donors. The table came from immunoSEQ multiplex PCR; TCRdb's copy has only in-frame clones and leaves some out. The repertoire includes under 300,000 clones, nearly 90% of them detected once, and 0.37% sits in the top ten. Sequenced sample: PBMCs. The receptors originated from a woman aged 18-29 years in good health and CMV-seronegative.

The rearrangement uses TRBV21-1 and TRBJ2-7; the D call in the table, TRBD2, was not verified against the DNA. TRBV21-1 is described as a pseudogene. CDR3 length equals 16 residues. This CDR3 reads CASSGVRRPDSYEQYV. CDR3 bases: TGTGCCAGCAGCGGCGTGAGACGGCCGGACTCCTACGAGCAGTACGTC.

This chain connects TRBV6-5 to TRBJ1-2; 7 nucleotides agree with TRBD1. The germline gives CDR1 MNHEY, CDR2 SVGAGI. There are 13 residues in the CDR3. The trim removed 2 bases at V and 13 bases at J, leaving 10 bases unmatched. CDR3 residues: CASSYQRDSSSTF. The DNA for the CDR3 is TGTGCCAGCAGTTACCAACGGGACAGCTCCTCCACCTTC.

The rearrangement joins TRBV7-8 to TRBJ2-1, with TRBD1 matching over 8 bases. The CDR3 is 14 residues long. The ends lost 2 bases at V and 5 bases at J; junction bases unmatched: 2. Germline V lookup: CDR1 SGHVS, CDR2 FQNEAQ. The CDR3 loop is CASSLQGANNEQFF. Here the CDR3 DNA reads TGTGCCAGCAGCTTACAGGGGGCTAACAATGAGCAGTTCTTC.

The genes are TRBV7-7 and TRBJ2-5, with 9 positions matching TRBD1. The CDR3 loop spans 16 amino acids. V lost 5 bases to trimming and J lost 4 bases; unmatched junction nucleotides: 11. Germline CDR1 is SSHAT and CDR2 is FNYEAQ (reference sequence). The CDR3, as DNA: TGTGCCAGCAGCGATCCTTTAACAGGGGGCCGAGAGACCCAGTACTTC. This translates into CASSDPLTGGRETQYF.

In this sample, this clone turned up once. The chain combines TRBV5-1 with TRBJ2-3; tentative D call: TRBD2 (6 bases). Trimming took off 1 base at V and 1 base at J, with 13 bases between the two ends. The CDR3 contains 16 residues. Germline assignment: CDR1 SGHRS and CDR2 YFSETQ. CDR3 region: CASSLIWAGRTDTQYF. Written as DNA, the CDR3 is TGCGCCAGCAGCTTGATTTGGGCGGGGCGCACAGATACGCAGTATTTT.

This chain links TRBV10-3 with TRBJ2-5, with TRBD2 matching over 10 bases. Trimming removed 5 bases from V and 5 bases from J; junction bases left unmatched: 5. This CDR3 contains 14 residues. The germline gives CDR1 ENHRY, CDR2 SYGVKD. The CDR3 sequence: CAISIAGGEETQYF. CDR3 bases: TGTGCCATCAGTATAGCGGGGGGAGAGGAGACCCAGTACTTC.

The J gene is TRBJ2-3, the V gene TRBV6-5; TRBD1 matches at 10 bases. Per the germline V gene, CDR1 is MNHEY and CDR2 is SVGAGI. The CDR3 consists of 15 residues. With 5 bases clipped from V and 5 bases from J, the junction kept 7 bases outside the gene matches. This CDR3 is CASSPGQGLGDTQYF. CDR3 DNA sequence: TGTGCCAGCAGTCCGGGACAGGGGCTAGGAGATACGCAGTATTTT.